What follows describes a single TCR beta chain. No antigen is known for it. Germline and junction disagree at one end, which may indicate a read error. This sample stems from a study of cytomegalovirus exposure and HLA in healthy donors. Study-wide context: The platform used for the 120 or so validation repertoires matched that of the roughly 630 first-cohort repertoires, a later analysis reported.

The CDR3 runs to 11 residues. Germline-derived CDR1 and CDR2 are SGHRS and YFSETQ. Findings and caveats of the study: The study designated roughly 150 TCR beta chains cytomegalovirus-associated. Rare TCR sequences dominated, though some public TCRs recurred in many donors.

Profiled with immunoSEQ multiplex PCR; TCRdb holds only in-frame clones, not every one. This sample has some 240,000 clones, with over 75% found just once. The gene calls are TRBV5-1 and TRBJ2-1; D call uncertain. This sequence originates from a woman between 18 and 29 years old in good health and CMV-seropositive. Material for sequencing was PBMCs. The CDR3 sequence is CASSLYTEQFF. The CDR3 DNA sequence: TGCGCCAGCAGCTTGTACACTGAGCAGTTCTTC.